Below are 16 T cell receptor beta chains sequenced from a single sample in a study of vaccination and CD4 T cells after COVID-19. Antigens of these TCRs are unknown. The treatment was: approximately nine-day PBMC culture with coronavirus spike peptide pools or control peptides (ViraFEST assay). The Oncomine TCR Beta short-read assay sequenced DNA from cultured CD4+ T cells. TCRdb recomputed calls from the PCR reads with MiXCR, one row per CDR3 protein. Among under 20,000 distinct CDR3 sequences listed, over 60% were seen once. This specimen consisted of CD4+ T cells from blood, cultured in vitro, obtained after SARS-CoV-2 vaccination. These receptors all stem from a human donor who received a COVID-19 vaccine.

The genes are TRBV30 and TRBJ1-5; D is possibly TRBD1 (6 bases). This CDR3 comprises 16 residues. V was cut by 0 bases and J by 0 bases, with 12 bases left in between. Germline V CDR1 and CDR2: GTSNPN, SVGIG (reference sequence). The DNA for the CDR3 is TGTGCCTGGAGTGTAGGGGGGGACGTTAGCAATCAGCCCCAGCATTTT. This codes for CAWSVGGDVSNQPQHF. Supplemented by reference TRBV30 and TRBJ1-5, the full variable domain reads SQTIHQWPATLVQPVGSPLSLECTVEGTSNPNLYWYRQAAGRGLQLLFYSVGIGQISSEVPQNLSASRPQDRQFILSSKKLLLSDSGFYLCAWSVGGDVSNQPQHFGDGTRLSIL.

The chain recombines TRBV20-1 with TRBJ2-3; no clear D. The CDR3 sequence is 12 residues long. In germline, CDR1 is DFQATT, CDR2 SNEGSKA (reference sequence). The germline V and J ends were trimmed by 8 bases and 4 bases, with 13 bases remaining between them. CDR3 DNA: TGCAGTCCCCGGCATGTCCCAGATACGCAGTATTTT. Translating gives CSPRHVPDTQYF.

This sequence joins TRBV19 and TRBJ1-2; a weak D match, TRBD1 (6 bases). In germline, CDR1 is LNHDA, CDR2 SQIVND (reference sequence). V was trimmed by 1 base and J by 4 bases, leaving 13 bases between them. The CDR3 runs to 15 residues. The CDR3 DNA is TGTGCCAGTAGTATAGGACCAGGGGAAAGCTATGGCTACACCTTC. Amino acids: CASSIGPGESYGYTF.

The genes are TRBV30 and TRBJ1-2; 10 bases align to TRBD1. Germline V CDR1 and CDR2: GTSNPN, SVGIG (reference sequence). Trimming at V came to 2 bases and at J to 7 bases, leaving 7 bases not matched to a gene. The CDR3 totals 14 residues. CDR3 loop: CAWSIWDRGIGYTF. The CDR3 DNA sequence: TGTGCCTGGAGTATTTGGGACAGGGGAATTGGCTACACCTTC.

V usage is TRBV6-4 and J usage is TRBJ1-2; D call uncertain. The germline V gene encodes CDR1 MRHNA and CDR2 SNTAGT. This CDR3 has 14 amino acids. With 1 base removed from V and 8 bases from J, the gap between germline ends came to 14 bases. The CDR3 here is CASSDFGGFGGYTF. The CDR3 bases are TGTGCCAGCAGTGACTTTGGTGGTTTTGGCGGCTACACCTTC.

The chain recombines TRBV7-6 with TRBJ1-1; the D gene is possibly TRBD1 (6 bases). Trimming left V 7 bases short and J 2 bases short, with 17 bases between. Germline CDR1 and CDR2: SGHVS and FNYEAQ. This CDR3 comprises 15 residues. The CDR3 DNA follows: TGTGCCAGCACGCAACAACAGGGATTTAACACTGAAGCTTTCTTT. Amino acid sequence: CASTQQQGFNTEAFF.

In nucleotides, the CDR3 is TGTGCCAGCAGCGTAGCCGGGGGGGCGGAGACCCAGTACTTC. It is translated as CASSVAGGAETQYF. V usage is TRBV9 and J usage is TRBJ2-5, with TRBD2 matching over 8 bases. With V trimmed by 0 bases and J by 5 bases, 3 bases remained unmatched. The CDR3 has 14 residues. Germline lookup yields CDR1 SGDLS and CDR2 YYNGEE. Using reference TRBV9 and TRBJ2-5 for the parts outside the CDR3, the full variable domain is DSGVTQTPKHLITATGQRVTLRCSPRSGDLSVYWYQQSLDQGLQFLIQYYNGEERAKGNILERFSAQQFPDLHSELNLSSLELGDSALYFCASSVAGGAETQYFGPGTRLLVL.

This chain uses TRBV5-1 with TRBJ2-5; perhaps D is TRBD1 or TRBD2 (5 bases each). Germline CDR1 and CDR2: SGHRS and YFSETQ. The CDR3 runs to 17 residues. Trimming stripped 0 bases from V and 3 bases from J, with 18 bases between. The CDR3: CASSLATVWDGEETQYF. CDR3 DNA sequence: TGCGCCAGCAGCTTGGCGACCGTTTGGGACGGGGAAGAGACCCAGTACTTC.

The rearrangement joins TRBV7-2 to TRBJ1-6, with 9 bases lining up with TRBD1. The CDR3 contains 16 residues. V shed 2 bases, J shed 10 bases, and the junction held 9 bases outside the gene matches. CDR1 and CDR2 (germline): SGHTA, FQGNSA. The CDR3 loop reads CASSLLIQGAESPLHF. The CDR3 region has the DNA TGTGCCAGCAGCTTATTAATACAGGGGGCAGAATCACCCCTCCACTTT.

The chain joins TRBV20-1 to TRBJ2-5; no reliable D call. V was clipped by 6 bases and J by 1 base, with 15 bases between them. The CDR3 loop spans 14 amino acids. CDR1 and CDR2 from the germline V gene are DFQATT and SNEGSKA (reference sequence). The CDR3 nucleotides read TGCAGTGCGAATAGAGGCAGGCCCCAAGAGACCCAGTACTTC. Translating gives CSANRGRPQETQYF.

The chain couples TRBV20-1 to TRBJ1-1, with 8 positions matching TRBD1. J was trimmed by 8 bases and V by 4 bases; bases with no gene match: 6. The germline gives CDR1 DFQATT, CDR2 SNEGSKA (reference sequence). The CDR3 spans 12 residues. The CDR3 loop reads CSANPGGREAFF. CDR3 sequence (DNA): TGCAGTGCTAACCCAGGGGGCAGGGAAGCTTTCTTT.

This sequence joins TRBV24-1 and TRBJ1-2, with TRBD1 as a possible D gene (6 bases). The V gene's germline CDR1 is KGHDR and CDR2 SFDVKD. This CDR3 contains 16 residues. V was clipped by 2 bases and J by 8 bases, with 20 bases between them. CDR3 coding DNA: TGTGCCACCAGTGATTCCGCCCAGGGGCGATGGGGCGGCTACACCTTC. It specifies CATSDSAQGRWGGYTF.

This chain connects TRBV12-3 or TRBV12-4 to TRBJ1-5; no clear D. The CDR3 is 11 residues long. Trimming shortened V by 1 base and J by 9 bases, and 4 bases separated the two germline ends. CDR3 loop: CASSLGGPQHF. In nucleotides, the CDR3 is TGTGCCAGCAGTTTAGGAGGGCCCCAGCATTTT.

This chain joins TRBV20-1 and TRBJ1-6; D unresolved. CDR1 is DFQATT, CDR2 SNEGSKA, per germline (reference sequence). The V end lost 3 bases, the J end lost 0 bases, and 3 bases lay between the germline ends. The CDR3 loop spans 13 amino acids. The CDR3 nucleotides read TGCAGTGCTAGGGTCTCCTATAATTCACCCCTCCACTTT. Translation gives CSARVSYNSPLHF.

The V call is TRBV24-1, the J call TRBJ2-7; the match to TRBD1 covers 9 bases. J lost 6 bases, V lost 4 bases, and 3 bases had no gene match. The CDR3 runs 13 residues. Germline V CDR1 and CDR2: KGHDR, SFDVKD. The DNA for the CDR3 is TGTGCCACCAGTGACCAGGACAGGGGCGAGCAGTACTTC. This encodes CATSDQDRGEQYF.

This clonotype was detected a few times. The chain carries TRBV6-1 and TRBJ1-5; TRBD1 might be the D (5 bases). V gave up 10 bases and J gave up 6 bases, with 25 bases separating them. This CDR3 is built from 16 residues. Germline values: CDR1 MNHNS, CDR2 SASEGT. CDR3 loop: CATARKTASYLQPQHF. In DNA form, the CDR3 reads TGTGCCACCGCGAGAAAGACAGCGTCCTATCTTCAGCCCCAGCATTTT.